The sequence of this T cell receptor beta chain was determined in a study of T cells in Graves' hyperthyroidism and ophthalmopathy. TCR beta CDR3 region amplification was performed from RNA transcripts. The HTBI primer set drove a first-round RT-PCR of the TCR CDR3. Each CDR3 protein is one row after TCRdb ran MiXCR on the multiplex PCR reads. The sample holds a few hundred thousand distinct CDR3 sequences, about 43% seen once. CDR3 size: 13 residues. After removal of 3 bases from V and 13 bases from J, the junction contained 10 bases not matched to a gene. This clonotype showed up many times. The receptor's source is a woman between 18 and 29 years old with Graves' hyperthyroidism. This chain joins TRBV12-3 or TRBV12-4 and TRBJ1-2; 8 nucleotides match TRBD1. The sample consisted of peripheral blood or thyroid tissue (not recorded which). The CDR3 sequence: CASSFRQGRMGTF. CDR3 DNA: TGTGCCAGCAGTTTCCGACAGGGGCGGATGGGCACCTTC.